Reported below is one T cell receptor beta chain. The CDR3 totals 16 residues. V was shortened by 0 bases and J by 2 bases, with 11 bases between the two germline ends. Germline CDR1 and CDR2: SGHDT and YYEEEE. Produced via immunoSEQ multiplex PCR; TCRdb's table is partial and in-frame only. The sample lists some 63,000 clones; around 85% were seen once. This specimen belongs to a study of blood T cell repertoires in COVID-19. Study-level information: COVID-19 samples from acute and convalescent phases originated in the United States, Italy and Spain.

This chain joins TRBV5-6 and TRBJ1-4, with D tentatively TRBD1 (5 bases). The receptor comes from a human donor in a cohort sampled during active COVID-19. The specimen was peripheral blood. The CDR3 nucleotides are TGTGCCAGCAGCTTGGCGGGGGTAGCGACTAATGAAAAACTGTTTTTT. This sequence encodes CASSLAGVATNEKLFF.